Listed here are 3 T cell receptor beta chains from one sample, sequenced in a study of long-term antiretroviral therapy in people with HIV. An immunoSEQ assay, version v3.0, was performed at survey level. Profiled with immunoSEQ multiplex PCR; TCRdb holds only in-frame clones, not every one. The repertoire holds some 38,000 clones, around 80% seen once, with around 5% in the top ten. The sample consisted of unsorted PBMCs, taken 1.5 years after starting antiretroviral therapy. The receptors were sampled from a man between 18 and 29 years old with HIV.

This clone showed up just a few times. V and J are TRBV11-2 and TRBJ2-2; D is undetermined. From germline, CDR1 is SGHAT and CDR2 FQNNGV. The CDR3 spans 15 residues. Trimming removed 3 bases at V and 4 bases at J, with 12 bases between. CDR3 DNA: TGTGCCAGCAGCTTCCCGGGTCTACCCACCGGGGAGCTGTTTTTT. The encoded protein is CASSFPGLPTGELFF.

The gene calls are TRBV7-2 and TRBJ2-7; D is possibly TRBD1 (6 bases). The CDR3 sequence is 15 residues long. The V gene lost 1 base and the J gene lost 3 bases, with 13 bases spanning the gap. Germline assignment: CDR1 SGHTA and CDR2 FQGNSA. DNA of the CDR3: TGTGCCAGCAGCTTAGACCAGGGGAGATTCTACGAGCAGTACTTC. It codes for CASSLDQGRFYEQYF.

This chain connects TRBV6-6 to TRBJ2-1; maybe TRBD2 (5 bases). V lost 5 bases to trimming and J lost 5 bases, with 13 bases between them. CDR3 length equals 14 residues. Germline CDR1 and CDR2: MNHNY and SVGAGI (reference sequence). CDR3 loop: CASSATRGNNEQFF. CDR3 in DNA: TGTGCCAGCAGTGCAACTAGAGGCAACAATGAGCAGTTCTTC.